The 30 T cell receptor beta chains below all came from one sample that was sequenced in a study of shared clonotypes between healthy human individuals. Sequencing was performed with immunoSEQ multiplex PCR; in TCRdb, only in-frame clones are kept and a portion is missing. The repertoire holds about 2 million clones, with approximately 94% as singletons. It was CD45RO-negative cells, positively selected for CCR7, that made up naive CD8 cells, with terminally differentiated effector memory CD45RA+ cells excluded. Specimen: naive CD8+ T cells sorted from blood. Every receptor here comes from a man aged 18 to 35 in good health.

This clone came up once. V usage is TRBV7-6 and J usage is TRBJ2-3; D is uncertain. Trimming cost V 9 bases and J 2 bases, with 12 bases left between them. The CDR3 sequence is 13 residues long. Germline values: CDR1 SGHVS, CDR2 FNYEAQ. Written as DNA, the CDR3 is TGTGCCAGTTCGGTTGGGGACACAGATACGCAGTATTTT. It encodes CASSVGDTDTQYF.

This clone was observed once. The chain recombines TRBV9 with TRBJ1-5; TRBD1 might be the D (5 bases). Trimming took 4 bases from V and 0 from J, leaving 14 bases between them. The CDR3 totals 16 residues. Germline V CDR1 and CDR2: SGDLS, YYNGEE. CDR3 bases: TGTGCCAGCAGCTTGAGTCCGGACACTAGCAATCAGCCCCAGCATTTT. It is translated as CASSLSPDTSNQPQHF.

The rearrangement uses TRBV2 and TRBJ2-5; D call uncertain. The germline V gene has CDR1 SNHLY and CDR2 FYNNEI. V was trimmed by 5 bases and J by 1 base, leaving 8 bases between them. The CDR3 runs 13 residues. The CDR3 DNA reads TGTGCCAGCAGTCCCGCTCCCCAAGAGACCCAGTACTTC. Its protein is CASSPAPQETQYF.

The CDR3 loop reads CASSPRQLAYNEKLFF. The CDR3 DNA follows: TGTGCCAGCAGTCCCCGACAGCTGGCTTATAATGAAAAACTGTTTTTT. The rearrangement links TRBV27 to TRBJ1-4, with D perhaps matching TRBD1 (5 bases). The germline CDR1 and CDR2 sequences are MNHEY and SMNVEV (reference sequence). The CDR3 has 16 amino acids. The V and J ends lost 5 bases and 4 bases respectively, with 17 bases between them.

This chain connects TRBV27 to TRBJ1-5; TRBD1 matches at 8 bases. CDR1 is MNHEY, CDR2 SMNVEV, per germline (reference sequence). V lost 6 bases and J lost 4; bases outside the gene matches: 8. The CDR3 runs 15 residues. CDR3 residues: CASRQGARGNQPQHF. The CDR3 bases are TGTGCCAGCAGGCAGGGGGCGCGAGGAAATCAGCCCCAGCATTTT.

The V gene is TRBV11-2, the J gene TRBJ2-5; D ambiguous. The germline V gene encodes CDR1 SGHAT and CDR2 FQNNGV. The CDR3 is 14 residues long. V was pared by 0 bases and J by 1 base, with 6 bases between. Here the CDR3 reads CASSLDWVQETQYF. The CDR3, as DNA: TGTGCCAGCAGCTTAGACTGGGTCCAAGAGACCCAGTACTTC.

The chain carries TRBV19 and TRBJ2-1; the D is unclear. This CDR3 has 13 amino acids. V was cut by 5 bases and J by 4 bases, with 9 bases left in between. Germline CDR1 and CDR2: LNHDA and SQIVND (reference sequence). Written as DNA, the CDR3 is TGTGCCAGTAGTTTCGGAGCTTACAATGAGCAGTTCTTC. Its translation is CASSFGAYNEQFF.

About this clone: In the same sample, other DNA sequences code for this CDR3. The chain employs TRBV6-1 and TRBJ1-2; no clear D gene. V lost 8 bases, J lost 4 bases, and 8 bases lay in between. The CDR3 consists of 11 residues. From germline, CDR1 is MNHNS and CDR2 SASEGT. The CDR3 sequence: CASSEGYGYTF. Here the CDR3 DNA reads TGTGCCAGCTCGGAGGGCTATGGCTACACCTTC.

V usage is TRBV4-1 and J usage is TRBJ2-7; possibly TRBD2 for D (5 bases). V was trimmed by 0 bases and J by 2 bases, leaving 20 bases between them. CDR1 is MGHRA, CDR2 YSYEKL, per germline. This CDR3 comprises 18 residues. The CDR3, as DNA: TGCGCCAGCAGCCAAGAACCTCATCCGGGGATAATACCCTACGAGCAGTACTTC. Translating it yields CASSQEPHPGIIPYEQYF.

This rearrangement joins TRBV28 to TRBJ1-3; the D gene is possibly TRBD1 (6 bases). The V end lost 2 bases, the J end lost 1 base, and 21 bases lay between the germline ends. The CDR3 consists of 19 residues. Germline lookup yields CDR1 MDHEN and CDR2 SYDVKM. CDR3 in amino acids: CASSLPGTPGYGSGNTIYF. The DNA for the CDR3 is TGTGCCAGCAGTTTACCCGGGACACCCGGATATGGGTCTGGAAACACCATATATTTT. Full variable domain (remainder filled in from reference TRBV28 and TRBJ1-3): DVKVTQSSRYLVKRTGEKVFLECVQDMDHENMFWYRQDPGLGLRLIYFSYDVKMKEKGDIPEGYSVSREKKERFSLILESASTNQTSMYLCASSLPGTPGYGSGNTIYFGEGSWLTVV.

This clone has a handful of counts. V usage is TRBV29-1 and J usage is TRBJ2-7; the match to TRBD2 covers 11 bases. With V trimmed by 4 bases and J by 2 bases, 1 base remained unmatched. This CDR3 comprises 13 residues. Per the germline V gene, CDR1 is SQVTM and CDR2 is ANQGSEA. The CDR3 protein is CSVATSGAYEQYF. CDR3 in DNA: TGCAGCGTTGCGACTAGCGGGGCCTACGAGCAGTACTTC.

The chain uses TRBV5-4 and TRBJ1-2; no clear D gene. Germline CDR1 and CDR2: SGHNT and YYREEE (reference sequence). CDR3 length: 15 amino acids. V shed 4 bases and J shed 2 bases, with 15 bases lying between them. CDR3 coding DNA: TGTGCCAGCAGCGCCCCCGAGTGGGAGAACTATGGCTACACCTTC. It translates to CASSAPEWENYGYTF.

CDR3 coding DNA: TGTGCCAGCAGCCAAGTGGGACTGCAAGAGACCCAGTACTTC. This encodes CASSQVGLQETQYF. The chain has TRBV4-2 and TRBJ2-5; D perhaps matches TRBD2 (6 bases). Germline CDR1 and CDR2: LGHNA and YNFKEQ. The CDR3 sequence is 14 residues long. The V end was cut by 1 base, the J end by 2 bases, with 8 bases between.

This chain connects TRBV23-1 to TRBJ2-7; TRBD1 matches at 7 bases. TRBV23-1 is identified as an open reading frame with a role that is uncertain. The CDR3 totals 16 residues. With V trimmed by 0 bases and J by 2 bases, 7 bases remained unmatched. The CDR3 is CASSQSGQGVTYEQYF. In DNA form, the CDR3 reads TGCGCCAGCAGTCAATCGGGGCAGGGGGTCACCTACGAGCAGTACTTC.

The rearrangement joins TRBV27 to TRBJ2-7; D is unclear. The ends were cut back, 0 bases at V and 4 bases at J, with 16 bases in the middle. Germline V lookup: CDR1 MNHEY, CDR2 SMNVEV (reference sequence). CDR3 length: 16 amino acids. CDR3 nucleotides: TGTGCCAGCAGTTTATCGTTCGGCACCGTGGTATACGAGCAGTACTTC. This encodes CASSLSFGTVVYEQYF.

The chain carries TRBV12-5 and TRBJ1-1; no reliable D call. V lost 5 bases and J lost 0, with 13 bases in between. The length of the CDR3 is 15 residues. The germline V gene encodes CDR1 LGHNT and CDR2 FRNRAP. CDR3 amino acids: CASGEPDGVNTEAFF. DNA for the CDR3: TGTGCTAGTGGTGAACCGGACGGAGTGAACACTGAAGCTTTCTTT.

The chain couples TRBV11-2 to TRBJ2-5; D gene uncertain. The CDR3 loop spans 15 amino acids. V lost 3 bases and J lost 2, with 13 bases in between. CDR1 is SGHAT, CDR2 FQNNGV, per germline. Here the CDR3 reads CASSFRLLQQETQYF. The CDR3 nucleotides are TGTGCCAGCAGCTTTAGACTCCTACAACAAGAGACCCAGTACTTC.

V gene TRBV6-5 combines with J gene TRBJ2-7; 7 bases match TRBD2. The trim removed 7 bases at V and 0 bases at J, leaving 9 bases unmatched. The CDR3 consists of 15 residues. Germline CDR1 is MNHEY and CDR2 is SVGAGI. The CDR3 sequence is CASKILADSSYEQYF. The CDR3 DNA reads TGTGCCAGCAAAATCCTAGCGGATAGCTCCTACGAGCAGTACTTC.

The chain has TRBV5-1 and TRBJ1-1; TRBD1 matches 8 bases. Germline values: CDR1 SGHRS, CDR2 YFSETQ. V trimming: 0 bases; J trimming: 7 bases; junction bases outside the gene matches: 5. CDR3 size: 14 residues. CDR3 protein: CASSLGTGPIEAFF. The CDR3 region has the DNA TGCGCCAGCAGCTTGGGGACAGGGCCTATTGAAGCTTTCTTT.

This clone appeared once. The chain links TRBV19 to TRBJ1-1; D uncertain. Trimming stripped 5 bases from V and 0 bases from J, with 19 bases between. Germline V gene lookup returns CDR1 LNHDA and CDR2 SQIVND (reference sequence). The CDR3 extends over 17 amino acids. For the CDR3, the DNA is TGTGCCAGTAGTCCCCGTTCCGAGGGTCCTGTGAACACTGAAGCTTTCTTT. Translated: CASSPRSEGPVNTEAFF.

V usage is TRBV9 and J usage is TRBJ2-2; D unresolved. The CDR3 is made up of 14 amino acids. Germline V gives CDR1 SGDLS, CDR2 YYNGEE. Trimming took off 3 bases at V and 5 bases at J, with 11 bases between the two ends. The CDR3 sequence: CASSDPLRTGELFF. The DNA for the CDR3 is TGTGCCAGCAGCGACCCCTTGAGAACCGGGGAGCTGTTTTTT.

Turning to this clone: Other DNA sequences from this sample encode an identical CDR3 as well. The rearrangement links TRBV4-1 to TRBJ1-3, with D uncertain. Germline V gives CDR1 MGHRA, CDR2 YSYEKL. V was cut by 4 bases and J by 0 bases, with 10 bases left in between. This CDR3 contains 15 residues. CDR3 in DNA: TGCGCCAGCAGCCCCGACTCCACCTCTGGAAACACCATATATTTT. As protein: CASSPDSTSGNTIYF.

This clone has just one count. In the same sample, other DNA sequences code for this CDR3. The chain links TRBV9 to TRBJ2-7; D is perhaps TRBD2 (5 bases). The ends were cut back, 0 bases at V and 4 bases at J, with 11 bases in the middle. Germline-derived CDR1 and CDR2 are SGDLS and YYNGEE. This CDR3 is 14 amino acids long. CDR3 in DNA: TGTGCCAGCAGCGTAGCGGGCGGAGGTTACGAGCAGTACTTC. Protein product: CASSVAGGGYEQYF.

The rearrangement uses TRBV5-6 and TRBJ2-7; 8 bases map to TRBD1. Germline assignment: CDR1 SGHDT and CDR2 YYEEEE. Trimming cost V 4 bases and J 6 bases; bases outside gene matches: 3. This CDR3 region has 12 residues. The CDR3 spells CASSPDRAEQYF. For the CDR3, the DNA is TGTGCCAGCAGCCCGGACAGGGCCGAGCAGTACTTC. The full variable domain, with the rest looked up from reference TRBV5-6 and TRBJ2-7, is DAGVTQSPTHLIKTRGQQVTLRCSPKSGHDTVSWYQQALGQGPQFIFQYYEEEERQRGNFPDRFSGHQFPNYSSELNVNALLLGDSALYLCASSPDRAEQYFGPGTRLTVT.

The V gene is TRBV10-3, the J gene TRBJ2-2, with D tentatively TRBD1 (6 bases). There are 15 residues in the CDR3. Trimming shortened V by 6 bases and J by 3 bases, and 14 bases separated the two germline ends. From germline, CDR1 is ENHRY and CDR2 SYGVKD. CDR3: CAISFWDTYTGELFF. DNA of the CDR3: TGTGCCATCAGCTTTTGGGACACTTACACCGGGGAGCTGTTTTTT.

This clone has a handful of counts. At the DNA level, this CDR3 is encoded by other sequences in the same sample as well. The chain employs TRBV14 and TRBJ2-7; D ambiguous. The CDR3 has 11 amino acids. Germline values: CDR1 SGHDN, CDR2 FVKESK. V was clipped by 3 bases and J by 3 bases, with 3 bases between them. The CDR3 coding sequence is TGTGCCAGCAGCCAGGGCTACGAGCAGTACTTC. This sequence encodes CASSQGYEQYF. The full variable domain, in which reference TRBV14 and TRBJ2-7 provide the parts outside the CDR3, is EAGVTQFPSHSVIEKGQTVTLRCDPISGHDNLYWYRRVMGKEIKFLLHFVKESKQDESGMPNNRFLAERTGGTYSTLKVQPAELEDSGVYFCASSQGYEQYFGPGTRLTVT.

The V gene is TRBV10-3, the J gene TRBJ2-1, with a tentative D call TRBD1 (5 bases). V was trimmed by 6 bases and J by 7 bases, leaving 13 bases between them. The CDR3 length is 13 residues. CDR1 and CDR2 from the germline V gene are ENHRY and SYGVKD. CDR3 sequence: CAISEQGGNEQFF. The CDR3 DNA reads TGTGCCATCAGCGAGCAGGGTGGGAATGAGCAGTTCTTC.

The chain links TRBV30 to TRBJ2-1, with D uncertain. The CDR3 is 15 residues long. V was clipped by 3 bases and J by 2 bases, with 14 bases between them. Germline CDR1 is GTSNPN and CDR2 is SVGIG (reference sequence). The CDR3: CAWRGYEETYNEQFF. CDR3 bases: TGTGCCTGGAGGGGGTATGAGGAGACCTACAATGAGCAGTTCTTC.

The chain carries TRBV7-9 and TRBJ2-7, with TRBD1 as a possible D gene (5 bases). Trimming shortened V by 5 bases and J by 4 bases, and 9 bases separated the two germline ends. The CDR3 is 12 amino acids. Germline V gene lookup returns CDR1 SEHNR and CDR2 FQNEAQ (reference sequence). CDR3 region: CASSGQHYEQYF. CDR3 bases: TGTGCCAGCAGCGGACAACATTACGAGCAGTACTTC.

Written as DNA, the CDR3 is TGTGCCACCAATGACGGAGTTAACTATGGCTACACCTTC. Amino acids: CATNDGVNYGYTF. This chain links TRBV6-5 with TRBJ1-2, with D unresolved. The CDR3 runs to 13 residues. V lost 10 bases and J 1 base, leaving 13 bases between the germline ends. CDR1 and CDR2 from the germline V gene are MNHEY and SVGAGI.